This record concerns one T cell receptor (beta chain) sequence. PCR primers comprised 60 Vbeta and 13 Jbeta primers. TCRdb's copy holds only in-frame clones and misses some; the assay was immunoSEQ multiplex PCR. The sample has approximately 53,000 clones; roughly 80% are singletons. The CDR3 sequence is 14 residues long. Germline trimming cut 6 bases from V and 6 bases from J; bases unmatched to any gene: 11. The source of the sample is a study of cytomegalovirus exposure and HLA in healthy donors. This clonotype originated in a man between 25 and 39 years old in good health and CMV-seropositive. The rearrangement joins TRBV5-3 to TRBJ2-7; the match to TRBD1 covers 8 bases. TRBV5-3 is an ORF for which the function is uncertain. The sequencing input was PBMCs. CDR3 coding DNA: TGTGCCAGAATCGTAGACAGGGGTCGGCTCGAGCAGTACTTC. This codes for CARIVDRGRLEQYF.